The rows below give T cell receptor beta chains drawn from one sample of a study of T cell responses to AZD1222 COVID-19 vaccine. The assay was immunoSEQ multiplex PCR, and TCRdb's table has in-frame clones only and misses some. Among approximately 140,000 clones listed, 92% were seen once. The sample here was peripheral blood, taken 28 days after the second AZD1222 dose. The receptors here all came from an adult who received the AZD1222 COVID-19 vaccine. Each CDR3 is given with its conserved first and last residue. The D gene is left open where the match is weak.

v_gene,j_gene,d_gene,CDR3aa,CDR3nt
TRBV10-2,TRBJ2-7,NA,CASNGRYEQYF,TGCGCCAGCAACGGGAGATACGAGCAGTACTTC
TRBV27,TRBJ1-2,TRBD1,CASSLAGGNYGYTF,TGTGCCAGCAGCCTCGCAGGGGGCAATTATGGCTACACCTTC
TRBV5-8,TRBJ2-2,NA,CASSPRLDTGELFF,TGTGCCAGCAGTCCTCGCCTTGACACCGGGGAGCTGTTTTTT
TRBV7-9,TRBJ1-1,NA,CASSLTEMNTEAFF,TGTGCCAGCAGCTTAACAGAGATGAACACTGAAGCTTTCTTT
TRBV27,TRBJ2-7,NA,CASSLSLRQPPYEQYF,TGTGCCAGCAGTTTATCCTTAAGACAGCCTCCCTACGAGCAGTACTTC
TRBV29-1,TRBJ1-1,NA,CSGKDTEAFF,TGCAGCGGGAAAGACACTGAAGCTTTCTTT
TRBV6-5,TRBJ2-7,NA,CASSAFRVSYEQYF,TGTGCCAGCAGCGCGTTCAGGGTTTCCTACGAGCAGTACTTC
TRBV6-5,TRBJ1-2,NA,CASSYAGGDYGYTF,TGTGCCAGCAGTTACGCAGGCGGGGACTATGGCTACACCTTC
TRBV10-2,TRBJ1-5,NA,CASSEMANQPQHF,TGCGCCAGCAGTGAGATGGCGAATCAGCCCCAGCATTTT
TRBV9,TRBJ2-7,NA,CASSTKDRDYEQYF,TGTGCCAGCTCAACCAAGGACCGAGACTACGAGCAGTACTTC